This T cell receptor (beta chain) was sequenced for a study of T cells after yellow fever vaccination. Trimming at V came to 5 bases and at J to 1 base, leaving 8 bases not matched to a gene. The CDR3 length is 18 residues. Germline V gives CDR1 SGHAT, CDR2 FQDESV (reference sequence). TCRdb reprocessed the 5' RACE reads with MiXCR, giving one entry per CDR3 protein. The sample has under 550,000 distinct CDR3 sequences; 21% are singletons. V gene TRBV11-1 combines with J gene TRBJ2-3, with TRBD2 identical over 14 bases. The clonotype comes from a man in his late teens or twenties who received the YFV17D yellow fever vaccine. The material sequenced was PBMCs, taken 21 days after the first yellow fever vaccination. The CDR3 loop reads CASSNNPGLAGGTDTQYF. For the CDR3, the DNA is TGTGCCAGCAGCAATAATCCGGGACTAGCGGGGGGCACAGATACGCAGTATTTT. The complete variable domain, with remaining parts taken from reference TRBV11-1 and TRBJ2-3, reads EAEVAQSPRYKITEKSQAVAFWCDPISGHATLYWYRQILGQGPELLVQFQDESVVDDSQLPKDRFSAERLKGVDSTLKIQPAELGDSAMYLCASSNNPGLAGGTDTQYFGPGTRLTVL.